This T cell receptor (beta chain) was obtained from a study of blood T cell repertoires in COVID-19. Across the whole study: Sites in the United States, Italy and Spain provided acute and convalescent COVID-19 samples. T cells, B-cell-depleted T cells, or PBMCs provided the cDNA or gDNA that served as material.

J gave up 4 bases and V 0 bases, and 9 bases lay outside the gene matches. Germline CDR1 reads LGHNA; CDR2 reads YNFKEQ. The CDR3 length is 17 residues. Original processing methods: It was from reference gene primer amplification that nucleated cell counts were estimated. Method: immunoSEQ multiplex PCR; TCRdb's copy keeps in-frame clones and lacks some. V and J calls and clone size are as listed in that table; D and trimming were resolved from the DNA. This sample has around 310,000 clones, with 89% found just once. Specimen: peripheral blood. The V and J genes are TRBV4-2 and TRBJ2-5; 9 bases map to TRBD2. The receptor was isolated from a woman aged 60-75 years with acute or convalescent COVID-19. The CDR3 coding sequence is TGTGCCAGCAGCCAAGATTCGGCGGGAGGGCCCGCAGAGACCCAGTACTTC. Residues: CASSQDSAGGPAETQYF.